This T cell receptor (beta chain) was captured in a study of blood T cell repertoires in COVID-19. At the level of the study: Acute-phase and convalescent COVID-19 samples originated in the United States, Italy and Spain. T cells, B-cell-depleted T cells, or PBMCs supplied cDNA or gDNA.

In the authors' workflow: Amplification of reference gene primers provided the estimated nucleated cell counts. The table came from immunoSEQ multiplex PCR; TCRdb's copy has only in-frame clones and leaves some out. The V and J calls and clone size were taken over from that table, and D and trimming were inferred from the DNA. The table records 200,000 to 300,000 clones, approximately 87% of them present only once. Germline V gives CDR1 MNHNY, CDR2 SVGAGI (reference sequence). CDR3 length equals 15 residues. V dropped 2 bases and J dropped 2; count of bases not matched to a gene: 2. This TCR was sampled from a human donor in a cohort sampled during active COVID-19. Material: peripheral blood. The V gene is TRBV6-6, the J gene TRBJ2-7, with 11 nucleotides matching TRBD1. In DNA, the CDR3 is TGTGCCAGCAGTTACCTGGGACAGGGGGCCTACGAGCAGTACTTC. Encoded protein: CASSYLGQGAYEQYF.